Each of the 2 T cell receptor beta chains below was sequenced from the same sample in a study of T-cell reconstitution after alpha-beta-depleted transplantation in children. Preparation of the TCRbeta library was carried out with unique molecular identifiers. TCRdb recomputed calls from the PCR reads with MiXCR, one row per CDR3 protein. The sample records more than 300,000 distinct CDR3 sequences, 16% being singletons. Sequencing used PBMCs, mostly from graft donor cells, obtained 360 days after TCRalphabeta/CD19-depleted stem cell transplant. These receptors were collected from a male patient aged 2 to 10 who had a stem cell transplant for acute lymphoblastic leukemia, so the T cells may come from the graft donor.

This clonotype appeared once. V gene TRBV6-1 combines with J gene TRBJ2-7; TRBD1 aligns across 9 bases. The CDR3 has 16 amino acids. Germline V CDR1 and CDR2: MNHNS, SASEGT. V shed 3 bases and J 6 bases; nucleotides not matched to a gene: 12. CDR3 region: CASSEGSGQGVSEQYF. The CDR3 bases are TGTGCCAGCAGTGAGGGCTCGGGACAGGGAGTCAGCGAGCAGTACTTC.

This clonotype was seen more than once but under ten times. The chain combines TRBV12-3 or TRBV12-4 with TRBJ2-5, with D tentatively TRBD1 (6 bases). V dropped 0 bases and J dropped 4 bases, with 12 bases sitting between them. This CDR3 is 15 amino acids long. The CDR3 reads CASSLAFRGLETQYF. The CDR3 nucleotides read TGTGCCAGCAGTTTAGCGTTCAGGGGCCTAGAGACCCAGTACTTC.